This TCR beta chain was found in a study of breast tumors, draining lymph nodes, adjacent tissues. Axillary draining lymph nodes of breast cancer patients supplied the node samples. For this clonotype: The antigen is not known.

Via MiXCR, TCRdb re-called the multiplex PCR reads, giving one row per CDR3 protein. The sample includes some 140,000 distinct CDR3 sequences, more than 20% of them seen just once. General study results and limits: Tumor T cell lymph node origin was a supported hypothesis, not proven. Tumor and nontumor repertoires were significantly more similar in luminal-like than in basal-like breast cancer. Compared with lymph nodes, tumors were less diverse; compared with nontumor tissue, more. Most tumor T cells seemingly derive from lymph node, then expand in tumor.

The CDR3 extends over 16 amino acids. The J segment lost 7 bases and the V segment lost 1 base, leaving 9 bases of the junction unmatched. The TCR comes from a female donor with breast cancer. Some clones in this sample may be carry-over from other donors' samples. V gene TRBV12-3 or TRBV12-4 combines with J gene TRBJ2-3; 9 bases fit TRBD2. The sequencing sample was made of axillary lymph node tissue. The DNA of the CDR3 is TGTGCCAGCAGTTTAGGAGCTAGCGGGACTGTCTATACGCAGTATTTT. This encodes CASSLGASGTVYTQYF.